A selection of T cell receptor beta chains follows, all from one sample in a study of blood T cell repertoires in COVID-19. Sequenced by immunoSEQ multiplex PCR; TCRdb stores in-frame clones only, minus some. This sample has approximately 300,000 clones, with around nine tenths found just once. The sequenced material came from PBMCs or T cells enriched from blood (not recorded which). The origin of the receptors is a woman under 30 who had recovered from COVID-19. Each CDR3 is given with its conserved first and last residue. A D gene is named only where the DNA matches it firmly. Rows may omit the clone size; those that give it use once, few, many or a size class.

j_call: TRBJ2-2
d_call: -
clone_size: -
v_call: TRBV30
cdr3_aa: CAWRTYHTGELFF

j_call: TRBJ2-7
d_call: TRBD1
clone_size: -
v_call: TRBV29-1
cdr3_aa: CSVEGQGGYEQYF

j_call: TRBJ1-5
d_call: -
clone_size: once
v_call: TRBV12-5
cdr3_aa: CASGFFGGPNQPQHF

j_call: TRBJ2-1
d_call: TRBD2
clone_size: -
v_call: TRBV5-1
cdr3_aa: CASSLLAGDYNEQFF

j_call: TRBJ2-7
d_call: TRBD1
clone_size: few
v_call: TRBV28
cdr3_aa: CASSLEDRGRGEQYF

j_call: TRBJ2-1
d_call: -
clone_size: -
v_call: TRBV2
cdr3_aa: CASRNRQNEQFF

j_call: TRBJ2-5
d_call: -
clone_size: -
v_call: TRBV28
cdr3_aa: CASSFGVQETQYF

j_call: TRBJ1-5
d_call: -
clone_size: -
v_call: TRBV7-2
cdr3_aa: CASSATGGRPQHF

j_call: TRBJ1-1
d_call: TRBD1
clone_size: -
v_call: TRBV6-5
cdr3_aa: CASAYRGLNTEAFF

j_call: TRBJ2-7
d_call: -
clone_size: -
v_call: TRBV19
cdr3_aa: CASSSAGTYEQYF

j_call: TRBJ1-1
d_call: -
clone_size: few
v_call: TRBV28
cdr3_aa: CASSLFKGAGRSAFF

j_call: TRBJ2-7
d_call: TRBD2
clone_size: -
v_call: TRBV27
cdr3_aa: CASRSTSGRFLGEQYF

j_call: TRBJ1-6
d_call: -
clone_size: -
v_call: TRBV6-5
cdr3_aa: CASSYSGQINSPLHF

j_call: TRBJ2-7
d_call: TRBD1
clone_size: -
v_call: TRBV6-6
cdr3_aa: CASSQRSGQGKYEQYF

j_call: TRBJ2-3
d_call: TRBD2
clone_size: -
v_call: TRBV27
cdr3_aa: CASKLAGGDTDTQYF

j_call: TRBJ2-7
d_call: TRBD1
clone_size: -
v_call: TRBV27
cdr3_aa: CASSLVGVGTGGSEQYF

j_call: TRBJ1-1
d_call: -
clone_size: -
v_call: TRBV5-4
cdr3_aa: CASRFDPRDTEAFF

j_call: TRBJ1-6
d_call: -
clone_size: -
v_call: TRBV27
cdr3_aa: CASRQANSPLHF

j_call: TRBJ2-4
d_call: -
clone_size: many
v_call: TRBV2
cdr3_aa: CASSETPRGTHIQYF

j_call: TRBJ2-7
d_call: -
clone_size: -
v_call: TRBV7-9
cdr3_aa: CASSLVWSGNPYEQYF

j_call: TRBJ1-2
d_call: TRBD1
clone_size: -
v_call: TRBV30
cdr3_aa: CAWSASTGWSYGYTF

j_call: TRBJ1-1
d_call: -
clone_size: -
v_call: TRBV19
cdr3_aa: CASGGVQNTEAFF

j_call: TRBJ1-1
d_call: TRBD1
clone_size: few
v_call: TRBV24-1
cdr3_aa: CATSESRDRLTAFF

j_call: TRBJ2-7
d_call: -
clone_size: -
v_call: TRBV2
cdr3_aa: CASMGAGSNRFIEQYF

j_call: TRBJ1-4
d_call: TRBD1
clone_size: -
v_call: TRBV19
cdr3_aa: CASSTWDRGSEKLFF

j_call: TRBJ2-3
d_call: TRBD2
clone_size: -
v_call: TRBV5-4
cdr3_aa: CASSLKLAASTDTQYF

j_call: TRBJ1-2
d_call: -
clone_size: -
v_call: TRBV29-1
cdr3_aa: CSVDNGYTF

j_call: TRBJ2-1
d_call: TRBD2
clone_size: -
v_call: TRBV7-8
cdr3_aa: CASSLGAGGDYNEQFF

j_call: TRBJ2-5
d_call: -
clone_size: -
v_call: TRBV4-1
cdr3_aa: CASSHPGDLEETQYF

j_call: TRBJ1-3
d_call: TRBD1
clone_size: -
v_call: TRBV5-6
cdr3_aa: CASSSPGTGVNTIYF

j_call: TRBJ2-7
d_call: -
clone_size: -
v_call: TRBV7-9
cdr3_aa: CASSLMGGFGLDEQYF

j_call: TRBJ1-2
d_call: TRBD1
clone_size: once
v_call: TRBV7-2
cdr3_aa: CASSFSKGQFYGYTF

j_call: TRBJ1-2
d_call: -
clone_size: -
v_call: TRBV5-4
cdr3_aa: CASSFGGAEDYGYTF

j_call: TRBJ2-3
d_call: TRBD2
clone_size: once
v_call: TRBV18
cdr3_aa: CASSPPLAGRTDTQYF

j_call: TRBJ2-2
d_call: TRBD2
clone_size: few
v_call: TRBV5-1
cdr3_aa: CASSLRLAGDGTGELFF

j_call: TRBJ1-6
d_call: -
clone_size: -
v_call: TRBV6-5
cdr3_aa: CASGGRNNSPLHF

j_call: TRBJ2-1
d_call: -
clone_size: -
v_call: TRBV27
cdr3_aa: CASSLFTVSSYNEQFF

j_call: TRBJ1-5
d_call: -
clone_size: -
v_call: TRBV4-3
cdr3_aa: CASSQDPPPLRQPQHF

j_call: TRBJ2-2
d_call: TRBD2
clone_size: -
v_call: TRBV24-1
cdr3_aa: CATSDSSGTNTGELFF

j_call: TRBJ2-7
d_call: -
clone_size: -
v_call: TRBV2
cdr3_aa: CASSSRQSRLYEQYF

j_call: TRBJ2-3
d_call: -
clone_size: -
v_call: TRBV29-1
cdr3_aa: CSVGGIGTDTQYF

j_call: TRBJ1-4
d_call: TRBD1
clone_size: -
v_call: TRBV6-5
cdr3_aa: CASSHRGLGEKLFF

j_call: TRBJ2-7
d_call: -
clone_size: few
v_call: TRBV19
cdr3_aa: CASSTSQGGTYEQYF

j_call: TRBJ1-1
d_call: -
clone_size: once
v_call: TRBV10-1
cdr3_aa: CASSVSMGGTEAFF

j_call: TRBJ1-6
d_call: TRBD1
clone_size: -
v_call: TRBV30
cdr3_aa: CAWSVVRGRSPLHF

j_call: TRBJ1-2
d_call: -
clone_size: -
v_call: TRBV6-1
cdr3_aa: CASSEGRSYGYTF